This TCR beta chain was recorded in a study of blood T cell repertoires in COVID-19. The assay was immunoSEQ multiplex PCR, and TCRdb's table has in-frame clones only and misses some. Among around 270,000 clones listed, about 85% were seen once. In Seattle, patients joined the study during active infection and were tracked longitudinally. The V end lost 2 bases, the J end lost 1 base, and 20 bases lay between the germline ends. The CDR3 length is 18 residues. Germline-derived CDR1 and CDR2 are KGHSH and LQKENI. The V call is TRBV18, the J call TRBJ2-5, with a possible D match to TRBD2 (6 bases). Material for sequencing was peripheral blood. This receptor was taken from a human donor with COVID-19, enrolled during active disease. The donor label of this sample is uncertain. The DNA of the CDR3 is TGTGCCAGCTCACCATTTGCTAGCGATGGGGGAATCCAAGAGACCCAGTACTTC. Protein product: CASSPFASDGGIQETQYF.